A single sample gave rise to the 16 T cell receptor beta chains below, sequenced in a study of shared clonotypes between healthy human individuals. The protocol was immunoSEQ multiplex PCR, while the TCRdb copy is restricted to in-frame clones and leaves out a portion. Of around 2.3 million clones listed, approximately 95% are singletons. Sequenced material: naive CD4+ T cells sorted from blood. Subset indicated: CD45RA+ positively selected. The source is a man younger than 30 in good health.

The rearrangement joins TRBV19 to TRBJ2-1; the match to TRBD2 covers 12 bases. The V segment lost 5 bases and the J segment 9 bases; nucleotides outside the gene matches: 8. Germline loops: CDR1 LNHDA, CDR2 SQIVND (reference sequence). This CDR3 comprises 15 residues. The CDR3: CASSPRLAGVAEQFF. The CDR3 DNA sequence: TGTGCCAGTAGTCCTCGACTAGCGGGAGTGGCTGAGCAGTTCTTC.

The chain links TRBV7-6 to TRBJ2-3; D is perhaps TRBD2 (6 bases). The germline CDR1 and CDR2 sequences are SGHVS and FNYEAQ. V was pared by 5 bases and J by 2 bases, with 14 bases between. The CDR3 totals 15 residues. CDR3 sequence (DNA): TGTGCCAGCAGCGGCCTAGCGCAGAACACAGATACGCAGTATTTT. It codes for CASSGLAQNTDTQYF.

A note on this clone: The identical CDR3 is also encoded by other nucleotide sequences in the sample. J is TRBJ1-6 and V is TRBV9; TRBD1 might be the D (6 bases). Trimming pared 3 bases from V and 4 bases from J, leaving 11 bases between. The germline gives CDR1 SGDLS, CDR2 YYNGEE. This CDR3 region has 15 residues. The CDR3, as DNA: TGTGCCAGCAGCGCCCGGACAGATTATAATTCACCCCTCCACTTT. Its translation: CASSARTDYNSPLHF.

The chain uses TRBV7-3 and TRBJ2-1; the D gene could be TRBD1 or TRBD2 (6 bases each). In germline, CDR1 is SGHTA, CDR2 FQGTGA. The CDR3 spans 15 residues. Trimming removed 1 base from V and 2 bases from J, with 9 bases in between. CDR3 bases: TGTGCCAGCAGCTTAAGGGGGGCCCCCTACAATGAGCAGTTCTTC. Its translation: CASSLRGAPYNEQFF.

The chain recombines TRBV19 with TRBJ2-5; D is undetermined. The CDR3 is 13 residues long. The germline CDR1 and CDR2 sequences are LNHDA and SQIVND (reference sequence). The V and J ends lost 3 bases and 0 bases respectively, with 5 bases between them. This chain's CDR3 is CASSIEYQETQYF. The DNA for the CDR3 is TGTGCCAGTAGTATCGAGTACCAAGAGACCCAGTACTTC.

The V call is TRBV6-1, the J call TRBJ1-5; TRBD1 agrees at 9 bases. Looked up from germline, CDR1 is MNHNS and CDR2 is SASEGT. This CDR3 spans 15 amino acids. With V trimmed by 7 bases and J by 2 bases, 6 bases remained unmatched. CDR3 DNA: TGTGCCAGCATGCCGGGACAGGGTGGCAATCAGCCCCAGCATTTT. Protein: CASMPGQGGNQPQHF.

The chain links TRBV5-1 to TRBJ2-7, with D maybe TRBD2 (6 bases). CDR1 and CDR2 from the germline V gene are SGHRS and YFSETQ. This CDR3 is 15 amino acids long. Trimming took 4 bases from V and 5 from J, leaving 19 bases between them. The CDR3 protein is CASSSFRRGGDEQYF. The CDR3, as DNA: TGCGCCAGCAGCAGTTTCAGGAGGGGTGGGGACGAGCAGTACTTC.

The chain links TRBV11-2 to TRBJ2-7, with D possibly TRBD2 on 6 matching bases. V was pared by 8 bases and J by 5 bases, with 13 bases between. The CDR3 has 12 residues. Germline loops: CDR1 SGHAT, CDR2 FQNNGV. CDR3 bases: TGTGCCAGCTCCCGAGGAGGGGACGAGCAGTACTTC. Residues: CASSRGGDEQYF.

The V and J genes are TRBV19 and TRBJ2-3; D may correspond to TRBD1 or TRBD2 (5 bases each). The V end lost 8 bases, the J end lost 11 bases, and 23 bases lay between the germline ends. The CDR3 sequence is 14 residues long. Looked up from germline, CDR1 is LNHDA and CDR2 is SQIVND (reference sequence). CDR3 sequence: CASGQTGLRAKQYF. The CDR3 nucleotides read TGTGCCAGTGGACAAACAGGTTTGCGGGCGAAGCAGTATTTT.

The V gene is TRBV5-4, the J gene TRBJ1-2; D is possibly TRBD1 (6 bases). The CDR3 runs 14 residues. The germline V gene encodes CDR1 SGHNT and CDR2 YYREEE (reference sequence). Trimming stripped 3 bases from V and 2 bases from J, with 11 bases between. The CDR3 nucleotides read TGTGCCAGCAGCTCCGGGACACAGAACTATGGCTACACCTTC. Amino acids: CASSSGTQNYGYTF.

This chain uses TRBV5-8 with TRBJ1-5; the D gene is possibly TRBD1 (5 bases). Deletions cut 1 base from V and 2 bases from J, with 16 bases between. CDR3 length equals 17 residues. Per germline, CDR1 SGHTS and CDR2 YDEGEE. The CDR3 region is CASSLWAGSNGNQPQHF. The CDR3 nucleotides read TGTGCCAGCAGCTTGTGGGCAGGGAGTAACGGCAATCAGCCCCAGCATTTT.

V usage is TRBV30 and J usage is TRBJ2-5; 7 bases agree with TRBD2. The germline V gene has CDR1 GTSNPN and CDR2 SVGIG (reference sequence). There are 14 residues in the CDR3. V lost 2 bases and J lost 13; bases outside the gene matches: 16. The CDR3 nucleotides are TGTGCCTGGAGTAGTGCTAGCGGTAGCACCGTAAGGTACTTC. This gives the protein CAWSSASGSTVRYF.

This sequence joins TRBV29-1 and TRBJ2-1, with a possible D match to TRBD1 (5 bases). Germline V gene sequence: CDR1 SQVTM, CDR2 ANQGSEA. The CDR3 loop spans 14 amino acids. V lost 2 bases, J lost 6 bases, and 14 bases lay in between. The CDR3 sequence is CSVETGLMVNEQFF. In DNA form, the CDR3 reads TGCAGCGTTGAAACAGGTCTCATGGTCAATGAGCAGTTCTTC.

With respect to this clone: Other DNA sequences within the sample encode an identical CDR3. CDR3 sequence reads: CASSRTLSSYNEQFF. The CDR3 DNA is TGTGCCAGCAGCCGGACACTCAGCTCCTACAATGAGCAGTTCTTC. The chain has TRBV7-2 and TRBJ2-1, with a weak D call TRBD1 (5 bases). The CDR3 has 15 amino acids. The V gene lost 5 bases and the J gene lost 0 bases, with 11 bases spanning the gap. Per the germline V gene, CDR1 is SGHTA and CDR2 is FQGNSA.

A single count supports this clone. The V gene is TRBV19, the J gene TRBJ1-6, with a possible D match to TRBD1 (6 bases). This CDR3 has 16 amino acids. V was clipped by 4 bases and J by 0 bases, with 10 bases between them. CDR1 and CDR2 (germline): LNHDA, SQIVND (reference sequence). This chain's CDR3 is CASSKLDSSYNSPLHF. The CDR3 region has the DNA TGTGCCAGTAGTAAGCTGGACAGCTCCTATAATTCACCCCTCCACTTT.

The rearrangement joins TRBV25-1 to TRBJ2-1, with D unclear. Trimming took 4 bases from V and 5 from J, leaving 9 bases between them. Germline V gene lookup returns CDR1 MGHDK and CDR2 SYGVNS. This CDR3 contains 13 residues. The CDR3 DNA reads as TGTGCCAGCAGTGCGGACCCCCACAATGAGCAGTTCTTC. It yields the protein CASSADPHNEQFF.